This T cell receptor (beta chain) was documented in a study of neoadjuvant anti-PD-1 for oral cavity cancer. For the study at large: Nivolumab at 3 mg/kg was mostly given biweekly, three to four doses, pre-surgery.

This clone was counted only a few times. The germline V gene encodes CDR1 SNHLY and CDR2 FYNNEI. The CDR3 runs 15 residues. V shed 8 bases and J 3 bases; nucleotides not matched to a gene: 6. Sequenced by immunoSEQ multiplex PCR; TCRdb stores in-frame clones only, minus some. The sample has 7,200 or so clones; 54% are singletons. This chain connects TRBV2 to TRBJ2-2, with 10 bases matching TRBD1. The receptor comes from a person between 40 and 85 years old with oral cavity squamous cell carcinoma. Sample: tumor tissue, taken before nivolumab (anti-PD-1) treatment. The CDR3 sequence is CASFDRGRDTGELFF. CDR3 bases: TGTGCCAGCTTCGACAGGGGGCGGGACACCGGGGAGCTGTTTTTT.